This T cell receptor beta chain was found in a study of CD8+ T cells in alopecia areata. RNA extraction was followed by reverse transcription into cDNA, which acted as the sequencing template. Here immunoSEQ multiplex PCR was the method, and the copy in TCRdb shows in-frame clones only, minus some. The sample has around 200,000 clones, roughly 53% seen once. As for treatment: oral pan-JAK inhibitor, 5-10 mg twice daily. This clone was counted a few times. The V gene's germline CDR1 is SGHVS and CDR2 FQNEAQ. CDR3 length: 18 residues. V was trimmed by 3 bases and J by 0 bases, leaving 18 bases between them.

Sample: CD8+ T cells sorted from blood, taken at week 24, from a patient treated with tofacitinib. The chain combines TRBV7-8 with TRBJ1-5; tentative D call: TRBD1 (6 bases). This sequence was found in a human donor with alopecia areata. DNA for the CDR3: TGTGCCAGCAGCTTGGACAGTGCGCAGGGTTATAGCAATCAGCCCCAGCATTTT. Translation: CASSLDSAQGYSNQPQHF.